A selection of T cell receptor beta chains follows, all from one sample in a study of shared clonotypes between healthy human individuals. Some clones are missing from TCRdb's copy, which holds only in-frame ones; the method was immunoSEQ multiplex PCR. Seen here are about 1.9 million clones, around 93% observed once, and the top ten hold roughly 1.7%. Sequenced input: naive CD8+ T cells from PBMCs. These receptors all stem from a man younger than 35 in good health. Some clones in this sample may be carry-over from other donors' samples. Each CDR3 is given with its conserved first and last residue. The D gene is left open where the match is weak. Rows give clone size only sometimes, using once, few, many, or a class for an expanded clone.

TRBV28,NA,TRBD1,TRBJ2-7,CASSGTDRIYEQYF,TGTGCCAGCAGTGGTACGGACAGGATCTACGAGCAGTACTTC
TRBV11-2,once,TRBD2,TRBJ2-7,CASSLDRASGATYEQYF,TGTGCCAGCAGCTTAGATCGAGCTAGCGGGGCGACCTACGAGCAGTACTTC
TRBV21-1,NA,NA,TRBJ2-1,CASSPPSSNNEQFF,TGTGCCAGCAGCCCCCCCTCTAGCAACAATGAGCAGTTCTTC
TRBV28,NA,TRBD2,TRBJ2-5,CASSQGTSGRSQETQYF,TGTGCCAGCAGTCAAGGGACTAGCGGGAGATCCCAAGAGACCCAGTACTTC
TRBV19,NA,NA,TRBJ2-7,CASSMANYEQYF,TGTGCCAGTAGTATGGCAAACTACGAGCAGTACTTC
TRBV9,once,TRBD1,TRBJ2-3,CASSSEGQGTDTQYF,TGTGCCAGCAGCTCTGAGGGACAGGGCACAGATACGCAGTATTTT
TRBV2,NA,NA,TRBJ2-2,CASEPMATRTGELFF,TGTGCCAGCGAGCCCATGGCGACGCGAACCGGGGAGCTGTTTTTT
TRBV6-1,NA,NA,TRBJ1-4,CASSWTVSEKLFF,TGTGCCAGCAGCTGGACAGTTAGCGAAAAACTGTTTTTT
TRBV7-2,NA,TRBD2,TRBJ2-3,CASSLVLAGFRDTQYF,TGTGCCAGCAGCTTAGTCCTAGCGGGTTTTCGAGATACGCAGTATTTT
TRBV27,NA,NA,TRBJ2-7,CASSLRGPQPYEQYF,TGTGCCAGCAGTCTCAGGGGCCCGCAACCCTACGAGCAGTACTTC
TRBV27,NA,TRBD2,TRBJ2-3,CASSLLRTSGTDTQYF,TGTGCCAGCAGTTTACTAAGGACTAGTGGCACAGATACGCAGTATTTT
TRBV27,NA,NA,TRBJ1-1,CASSFTRNTEAFF,TGTGCCAGCAGTTTCACGCGGAACACTGAAGCTTTCTTT
TRBV15,NA,NA,TRBJ1-2,CATSRDWDGYGYTF,TGTGCCACCAGCAGAGATTGGGACGGCTATGGCTACACCTTC
TRBV7-3,NA,TRBD2,TRBJ2-1,CASSLGVAGVGEQFF,TGTGCCAGCAGCTTAGGGGTAGCGGGAGTAGGAGAGCAGTTCTTC
TRBV28,NA,NA,TRBJ2-1,CASRLRGSHEQFF,TGTGCCAGCCGCCTTAGGGGGAGCCATGAGCAGTTCTTC
TRBV27,NA,NA,TRBJ1-2,CASSSVGRPNYGYTF,TGTGCCAGCAGTTCCGTCGGACGACCTAACTATGGCTACACCTTC
TRBV2,NA,NA,TRBJ2-7,CASSDSPSQYF,TGTGCCAGCAGTGATAGCCCTTCGCAGTACTTC
TRBV28,NA,TRBD2,TRBJ2-7,CASSLKTSGRSYEQYF,TGTGCCAGCAGTTTAAAGACTAGCGGTAGATCGTACGAGCAGTACTTC
TRBV28,few,NA,TRBJ1-5,CASSFPGNQPQHF,TGTGCCAGCAGTTTCCCCGGCAATCAGCCCCAGCATTTT
TRBV11-2,few,NA,TRBJ2-7,CASGYDPLYEQYF,TGTGCCAGCGGCTATGATCCTCTCTACGAGCAGTACTTC
TRBV29-1,NA,NA,TRBJ2-1,CSVEIAEPWEQFF,TGCAGCGTTGAAATAGCAGAGCCTTGGGAGCAGTTCTTC
TRBV5-1,NA,NA,TRBJ2-5,CASSLGELQETQYF,TGCGCCAGCAGCTTGGGGGAGCTCCAAGAGACCCAGTACTTC
TRBV7-6,NA,NA,TRBJ1-1,CASSLSLNTEAFF,TGTGCCAGCAGCTTATCTTTGAACACTGAAGCTTTCTTT
TRBV6-1,NA,NA,TRBJ2-2,CASSERYTGELFF,TGTGCCAGCAGTGAGCGGTACACCGGGGAGCTGTTTTTT
TRBV12-5,NA,NA,TRBJ2-1,CASGSPSGSSYNEQFF,TGTGCTAGTGGTTCCCCGAGCGGAAGCTCCTACAATGAGCAGTTCTTC
TRBV6-1,NA,TRBD2,TRBJ2-3,CASSTSGTGDTQYF,TGTGCCAGCAGTACTAGCGGGACGGGAGATACGCAGTATTTT
TRBV19,NA,NA,TRBJ2-3,CASSIGLSTDTQYF,TGTGCCAGTAGTATTGGTTTATCGACGGATACGCAGTATTTT
TRBV7-6,NA,TRBD2,TRBJ2-7,CASSSPGLAYEQYF,TGTGCCAGCAGCTCACCGGGACTAGCCTACGAGCAGTACTTC
TRBV7-9,NA,NA,TRBJ1-2,CASSLDLGVYGYTF,TGTGCCAGCAGCTTAGATCTAGGGGTCTATGGCTACACCTTC
TRBV7-9,NA,NA,TRBJ1-5,CASSAGVRQPQHF,TGTGCCAGCAGCGCAGGGGTTCGTCAGCCCCAGCATTTT
TRBV25-1,NA,TRBD1,TRBJ1-2,CASQGLTRDRERVYGYTF,TGTGCCAGCCAAGGTCTTACCCGGGACAGGGAGCGGGTCTATGGCTACACCTTC
TRBV6-6,NA,TRBD1,TRBJ1-2,CASSQDRDRGYTF,TGTGCCAGCAGCCAGGACAGGGACCGTGGCTACACCTTC
TRBV28,NA,NA,TRBJ1-5,CASSPQAGGPNNQPQHF,TGTGCCAGCAGTCCCCAGGCCGGGGGGCCCAACAATCAGCCCCAGCATTTT
TRBV15,NA,NA,TRBJ2-1,CATSRTDSYNEQFF,TGTGCCACCAGCAGAACAGATTCCTACAATGAGCAGTTCTTC
TRBV5-1,NA,NA,TRBJ1-2,CASSLGGGTGYTF,TGCGCCAGCAGCTTGGGTGGAGGGACCGGCTACACCTTC
TRBV11-2,NA,TRBD2,TRBJ2-1,CASSLASGRKYEQFF,TGTGCCAGCAGCTTAGCAAGCGGGAGAAAATATGAGCAGTTCTTC
TRBV29-1,NA,NA,TRBJ2-7,CSAPASWGLIF,TGCAGCGCCCCGGCTAGCTGGGGACTGATATTC
TRBV7-9,NA,TRBD2,TRBJ2-7,CASSFELAGPERYEQYF,TGTGCCAGCAGCTTTGAACTAGCGGGACCGGAGAGATACGAGCAGTACTTC
TRBV5-1,once,NA,TRBJ2-7,CASSTDSFEQYF,TGCGCCAGCAGCACGGACAGCTTCGAGCAGTACTTC
TRBV5-1,NA,TRBD2,TRBJ2-1,CASSFGTSGREAYNEQFF,TGCGCCAGCAGCTTTGGTACTAGCGGGAGGGAGGCCTACAATGAGCAGTTCTTC
TRBV7-9,NA,TRBD2,TRBJ2-2,CASRPEREVLANTGELFF,TGTGCCAGCAGACCTGAGCGGGAGGTTCTTGCGAACACCGGGGAGCTGTTTTTT
TRBV10-1,NA,NA,TRBJ2-3,CASSGDPRDTQYF,TGCGCCAGCAGTGGGGACCCCCGGGATACGCAGTATTTT
TRBV7-9,NA,NA,TRBJ1-3,CASSPSGRRHSGNTIYF,TGTGCCAGCAGCCCCTCAGGGAGGAGGCACTCTGGAAACACCATATATTTT